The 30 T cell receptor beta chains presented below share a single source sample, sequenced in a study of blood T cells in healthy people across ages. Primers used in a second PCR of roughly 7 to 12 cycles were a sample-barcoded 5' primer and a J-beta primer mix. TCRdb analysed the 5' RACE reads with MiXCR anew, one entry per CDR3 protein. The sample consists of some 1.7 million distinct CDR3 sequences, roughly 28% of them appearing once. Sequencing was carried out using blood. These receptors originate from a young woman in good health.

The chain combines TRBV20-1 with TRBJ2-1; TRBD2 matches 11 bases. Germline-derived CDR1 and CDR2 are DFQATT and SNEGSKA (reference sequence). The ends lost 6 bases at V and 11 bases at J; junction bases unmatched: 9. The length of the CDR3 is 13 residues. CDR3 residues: CSATPGLADKQFF. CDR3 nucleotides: TGCAGTGCAACGCCGGGACTAGCGGACAAGCAGTTCTTC.

The CDR3 DNA is TGCGCCAGCAGCTTGGAACAGGGGGGCTCCTACGAGCAGTACTTC. Protein product: CASSLEQGGSYEQYF. The gene calls are TRBV5-1 and TRBJ2-7; 8 nucleotides match TRBD1. Trimming removed 0 bases from V and 0 bases from J; junction bases left unmatched: 2. The germline V gene encodes CDR1 SGHRS and CDR2 YFSETQ. The CDR3 totals 15 residues.

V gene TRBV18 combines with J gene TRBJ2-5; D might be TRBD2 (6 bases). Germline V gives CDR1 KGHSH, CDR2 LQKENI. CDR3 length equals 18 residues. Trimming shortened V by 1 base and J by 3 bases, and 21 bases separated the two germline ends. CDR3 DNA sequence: TGTGCCAGCTCACCACGGCTCGTCTTGGCGGGGAGCGAAGAGACCCAGTACTTC. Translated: CASSPRLVLAGSEETQYF.

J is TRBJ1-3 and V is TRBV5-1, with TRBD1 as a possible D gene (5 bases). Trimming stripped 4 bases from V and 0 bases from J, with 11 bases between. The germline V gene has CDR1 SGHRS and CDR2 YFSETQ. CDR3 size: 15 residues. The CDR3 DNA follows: TGCGCCAGCAGCAGCCAGGGAATCTCTGGAAACACCATATATTTT. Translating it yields CASSSQGISGNTIYF.

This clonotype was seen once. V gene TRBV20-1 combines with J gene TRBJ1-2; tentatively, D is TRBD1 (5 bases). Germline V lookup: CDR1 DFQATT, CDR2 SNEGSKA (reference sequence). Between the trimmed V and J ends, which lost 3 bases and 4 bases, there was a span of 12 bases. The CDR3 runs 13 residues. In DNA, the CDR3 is TGCAGTGCTAGCTCTCAGGGTACCTATGGCTACACCTTC. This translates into CSASSQGTYGYTF.

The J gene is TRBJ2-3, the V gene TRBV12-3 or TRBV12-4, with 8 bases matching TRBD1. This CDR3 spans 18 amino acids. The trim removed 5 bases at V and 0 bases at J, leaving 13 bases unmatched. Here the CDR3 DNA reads TGTGCCAGCAGTGAAGGGACAGGAGACCAAACTAGCACAGATACGCAGTATTTT. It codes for CASSEGTGDQTSTDTQYF.

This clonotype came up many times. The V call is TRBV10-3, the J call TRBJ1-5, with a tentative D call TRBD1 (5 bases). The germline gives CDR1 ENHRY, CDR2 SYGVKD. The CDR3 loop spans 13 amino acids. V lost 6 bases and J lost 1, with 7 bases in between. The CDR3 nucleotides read TGTGCCATCAGCCGGGACAGCAATCAGCCCCAGCATTTT. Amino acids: CAISRDSNQPQHF.

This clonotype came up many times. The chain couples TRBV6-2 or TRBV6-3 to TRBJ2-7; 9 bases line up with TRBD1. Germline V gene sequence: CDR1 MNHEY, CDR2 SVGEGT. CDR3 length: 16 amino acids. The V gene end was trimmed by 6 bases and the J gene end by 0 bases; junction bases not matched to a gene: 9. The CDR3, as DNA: TGTGCCAGCAGCACCCCCGGGACAGGGAGCTCCTACGAGCAGTACTTC. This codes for CASSTPGTGSSYEQYF.

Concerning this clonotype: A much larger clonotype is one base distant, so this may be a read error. The CDR3 reads CASSLGGGHNERFF. DNA for the CDR3: TGTGCCAGCAGCTTAGGCGGGGGCCACAATGAGCGGTTCTTC. This chain joins TRBV7-3 and TRBJ2-1; possible D gene TRBD2, 7 bases. The CDR3 runs to 14 residues. The germline gives CDR1 SGHTA, CDR2 FQGTGA.

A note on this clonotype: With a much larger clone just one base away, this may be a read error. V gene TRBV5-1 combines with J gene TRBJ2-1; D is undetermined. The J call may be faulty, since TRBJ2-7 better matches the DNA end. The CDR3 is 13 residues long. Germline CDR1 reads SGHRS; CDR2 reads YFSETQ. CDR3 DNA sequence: TGCGCCAGCAGCTCCCCCGGATACAATGAGCAGTACTTC. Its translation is CASSSPGYNEQYF.

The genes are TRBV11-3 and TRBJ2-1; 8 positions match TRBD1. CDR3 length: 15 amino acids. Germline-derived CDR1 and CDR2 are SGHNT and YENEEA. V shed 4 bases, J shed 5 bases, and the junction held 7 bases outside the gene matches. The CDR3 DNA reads TGTGCCAGCAGCTCTGGACAGGGATACGACAATGAGCAGTTCTTC. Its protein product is CASSSGQGYDNEQFF.

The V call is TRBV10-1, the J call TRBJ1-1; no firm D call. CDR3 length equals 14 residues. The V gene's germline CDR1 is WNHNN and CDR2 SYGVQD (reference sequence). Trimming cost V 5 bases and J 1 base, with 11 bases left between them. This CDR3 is CASSKGWGNTEAFF. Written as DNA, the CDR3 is TGCGCCAGCAGTAAGGGTTGGGGGAACACTGAAGCTTTCTTT.

The CDR3 spells CASSFQGHGYTF. The DNA for the CDR3 is TGTGCCAGCAGCTTCCAGGGACATGGCTACACCTTC. The V and J genes are TRBV7-2 and TRBJ1-2; possibly TRBD1 for D (5 bases). Trimming shortened V by 3 bases and J by 6 bases, and 8 bases separated the two germline ends. The CDR3 extends over 12 amino acids. The germline V gene encodes CDR1 SGHTA and CDR2 FQGNSA.

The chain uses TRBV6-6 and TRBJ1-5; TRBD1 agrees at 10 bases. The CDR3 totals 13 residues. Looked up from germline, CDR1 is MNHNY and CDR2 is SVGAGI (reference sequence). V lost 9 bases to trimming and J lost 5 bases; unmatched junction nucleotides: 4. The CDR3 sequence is CASRGQGDQPQHF. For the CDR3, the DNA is TGTGCCAGTCGCGGACAGGGGGATCAGCCCCAGCATTTT.

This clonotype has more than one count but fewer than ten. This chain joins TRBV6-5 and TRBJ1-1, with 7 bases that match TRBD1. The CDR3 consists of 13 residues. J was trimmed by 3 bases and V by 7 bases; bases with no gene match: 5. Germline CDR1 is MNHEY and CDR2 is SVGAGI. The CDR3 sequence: CASTQGGHTEAFF. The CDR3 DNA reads TGTGCCAGCACCCAGGGGGGGCACACTGAAGCTTTCTTT.

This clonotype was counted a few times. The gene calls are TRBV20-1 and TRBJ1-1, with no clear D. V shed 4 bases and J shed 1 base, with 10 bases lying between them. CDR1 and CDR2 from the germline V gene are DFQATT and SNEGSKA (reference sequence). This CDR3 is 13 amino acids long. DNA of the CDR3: TGCAGTGCTAATGACGTGGGGAACACTGAAGCTTTCTTT. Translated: CSANDVGNTEAFF.

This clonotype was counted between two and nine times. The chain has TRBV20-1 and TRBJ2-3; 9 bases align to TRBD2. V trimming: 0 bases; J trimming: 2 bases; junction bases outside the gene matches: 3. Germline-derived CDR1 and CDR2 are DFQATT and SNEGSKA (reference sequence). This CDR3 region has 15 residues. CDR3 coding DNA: TGCAGTGCTAGAGATCCGGGACTAGCCACAGATACGCAGTATTTT. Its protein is CSARDPGLATDTQYF.

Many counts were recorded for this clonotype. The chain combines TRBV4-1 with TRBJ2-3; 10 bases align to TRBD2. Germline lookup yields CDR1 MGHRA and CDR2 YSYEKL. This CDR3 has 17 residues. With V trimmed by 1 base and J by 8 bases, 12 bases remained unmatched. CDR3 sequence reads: CASSQGTSGVLQGTQYF. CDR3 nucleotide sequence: TGCGCCAGCAGCCAAGGTACTAGCGGGGTATTGCAGGGTACGCAGTATTTT.

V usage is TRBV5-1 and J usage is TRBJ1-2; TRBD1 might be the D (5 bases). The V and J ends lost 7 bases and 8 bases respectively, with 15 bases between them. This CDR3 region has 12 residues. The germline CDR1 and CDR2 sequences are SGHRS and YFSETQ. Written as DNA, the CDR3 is TGCGCCAGCGGGTTCCGGGGACGGGGCTACACCTTC. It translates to CASGFRGRGYTF. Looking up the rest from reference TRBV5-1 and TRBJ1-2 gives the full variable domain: KAGVTQTPRYLIKTRGQQVTLSCSPISGHRSVSWYQQTPGQGLQFLFEYFSETQRNKGNFPGRFSGRQFSNSRSEMNVSTLELGDSALYLCASGFRGRGYTFGSGTRLTVV.

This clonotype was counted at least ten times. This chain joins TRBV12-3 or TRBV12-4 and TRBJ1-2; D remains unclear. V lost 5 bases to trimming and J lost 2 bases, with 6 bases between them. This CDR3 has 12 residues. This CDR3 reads CASSNQNYGYTF. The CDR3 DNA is TGTGCCAGCAGTAATCAAAACTATGGCTACACCTTC.

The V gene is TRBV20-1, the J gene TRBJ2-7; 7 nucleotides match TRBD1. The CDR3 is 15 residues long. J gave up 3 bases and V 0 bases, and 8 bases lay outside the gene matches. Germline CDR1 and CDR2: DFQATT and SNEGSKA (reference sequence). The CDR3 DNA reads TGCAGTGCTAGAGATCCCGGGACAGATCTCTACGAGCAGTACTTC. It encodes CSARDPGTDLYEQYF.

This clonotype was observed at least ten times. CDR3 DNA: TGCGCCAGCAGCCTGGGTGGGGGTCTCAACGGGGATACGCAGTATTTT. Amino acids: CASSLGGGLNGDTQYF. The V gene is TRBV5-1, the J gene TRBJ2-3; possibly TRBD1 or TRBD2 for D (5 bases each). Deletions cut 4 bases from V and 6 bases from J, with 21 bases between. Per germline, CDR1 SGHRS and CDR2 YFSETQ. The CDR3 spans 16 residues.

CDR3 nucleotide sequence: TGTGCCAGCAGCCCGTGGGGACTATACGAGCAGTACTTC. This gives the protein CASSPWGLYEQYF. This chain uses TRBV11-2 with TRBJ2-5, with 7 bases identical to TRBD2. Matching the DNA end better, TRBJ2-7 makes the J call doubtful. CDR3 size: 13 residues. Germline CDR1 is SGHAT and CDR2 is FQNNGV.

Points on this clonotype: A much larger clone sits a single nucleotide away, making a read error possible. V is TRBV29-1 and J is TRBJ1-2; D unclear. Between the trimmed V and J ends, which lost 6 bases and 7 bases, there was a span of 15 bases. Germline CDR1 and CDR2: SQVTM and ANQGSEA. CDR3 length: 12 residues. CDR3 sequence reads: CSVEWGRSGYTF. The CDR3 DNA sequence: TGCAGCGTCGAATGGGGTAGGAGTGGCTACACCTTC.

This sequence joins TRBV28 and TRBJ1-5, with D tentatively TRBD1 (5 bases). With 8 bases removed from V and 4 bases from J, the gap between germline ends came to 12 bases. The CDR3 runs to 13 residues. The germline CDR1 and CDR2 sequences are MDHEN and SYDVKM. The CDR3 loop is CASVSTANQPQHF. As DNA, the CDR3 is TGTGCCAGCGTCTCGACAGCAAATCAGCCCCAGCATTTT. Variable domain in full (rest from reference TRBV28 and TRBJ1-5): DVKVTQSSRYLVKRTGEKVFLECVQDMDHENMFWYRQDPGLGLRLIYFSYDVKMKEKGDIPEGYSVSREKKERFSLILESASTNQTSMYLCASVSTANQPQHFGDGTRLSIL.

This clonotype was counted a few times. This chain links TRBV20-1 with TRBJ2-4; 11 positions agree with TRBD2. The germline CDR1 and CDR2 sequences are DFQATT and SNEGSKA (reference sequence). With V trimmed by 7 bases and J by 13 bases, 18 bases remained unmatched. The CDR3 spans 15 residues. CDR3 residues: CSVDIAGGSQGTQYF. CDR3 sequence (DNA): TGCAGTGTAGATATAGCGGGGGGGAGTCAAGGCACCCAGTACTTC.

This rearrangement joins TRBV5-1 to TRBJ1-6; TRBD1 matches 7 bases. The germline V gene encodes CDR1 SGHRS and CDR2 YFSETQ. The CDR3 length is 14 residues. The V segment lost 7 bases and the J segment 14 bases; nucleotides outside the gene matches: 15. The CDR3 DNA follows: TGCGCCAGCCGCCCCACGACAGGGCGGAGGGCCCTCCACTTT. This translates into CASRPTTGRRALHF.

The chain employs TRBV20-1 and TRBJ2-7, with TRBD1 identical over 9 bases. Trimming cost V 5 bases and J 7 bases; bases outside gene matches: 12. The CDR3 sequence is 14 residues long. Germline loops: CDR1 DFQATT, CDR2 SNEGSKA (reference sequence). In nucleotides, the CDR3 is TGCAGTGCTTCCTTCCCGGGACAGGGAGGAGAGCAGTACTTC. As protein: CSASFPGQGGEQYF.

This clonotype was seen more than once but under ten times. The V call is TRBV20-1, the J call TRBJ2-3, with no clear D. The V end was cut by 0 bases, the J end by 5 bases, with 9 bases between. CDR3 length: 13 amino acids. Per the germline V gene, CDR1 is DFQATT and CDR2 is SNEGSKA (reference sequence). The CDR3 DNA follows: TGCAGTGCTAGAGAGGCTCCGGGAGATACGCAGTATTTT. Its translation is CSAREAPGDTQYF.

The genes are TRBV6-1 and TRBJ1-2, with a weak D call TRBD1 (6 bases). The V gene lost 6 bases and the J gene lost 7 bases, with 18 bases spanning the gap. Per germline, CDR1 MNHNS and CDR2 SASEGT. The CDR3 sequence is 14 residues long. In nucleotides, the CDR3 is TGTGCCAGCAGGAAAGGGGGGGCAGACGGTGGCTACACCTTC. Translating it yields CASRKGGADGGYTF.